The T cell receptor beta chain under discussion was sequenced for a study of cytomegalovirus exposure and HLA in healthy donors (dated by TCRdb to 2016 to 2017). With regard to the full study: In an earlier analysis of roughly 590 of the donors, around 300 Gb of sequence data and 120 million or so unique TCR beta sequences from some 170 million T cells were reported. Approximately 300 gigabases of sequencing data and 70 million to 95 million unique TCR sequences made up an early release that covered several hundred HLA-typed donors. Of the approximately 400 genotyped donors, 81% fell in the genetic ancestry cluster associated with self-reported Caucasian donors. The study aimed to test whether signatures of past pathogen exposure could be identified by cataloging public T cell receptors. The study used immunosequencing to profile the T cell repertoires of 666 subjects and linked those repertoires to cytomegalovirus serostatus. Besides the first cohort of approximately 710 subjects, a separate validation cohort made up of around 120 different subjects was used. High-throughput TCR immunosequencing, statistical association of individual TCRs with disease status, and machine learning were combined to predict cytomegalovirus infection status. To study patterns of TCR occurrence, a later analysis re-analyzed previously published TCR beta repertoires from 650 to 750 donors and added high-resolution HLA genotyping. Rather than using new phenotypic data, the later analysis identified candidate immune exposures from TCR beta sequences and from how often those sequences occurred across donors. In an earlier analysis of a few hundred of the donors, high-throughput TCR beta sequencing was used to judge whether each TCR beta V gene segment behaved as functional or pseudogenic. Donor age, sex, ethnicity and CMV serostatus were collected together with the repertoire data. In a later genetic analysis, genome-wide SNP genotypes for about 60% of the 666 donors were used, and that subset was treated as a discovery cohort. All discovery cohort repertoires had been generated using a single sequencing platform. HLA typing covered class I and class II loci at four-digit resolution. The number of typed donors differed by locus: roughly 629-640 for A, B, C, DRB1 and DQB1; about 520 for DQA1; around 580 for DPA1; and some 450 for DPB1. Because of strong linkage in the cohort, roughly five DR-DQ haplotypes were treated as single units for association and clustering. On average, 235,054 unique TCR beta nucleotide sequences were sequenced per donor among 300 to 500 genotyped donors of the cohort, with roughly 20% of those sequences being non-productive.

In total, more than 500 healthy bone marrow donors made up the cohort. At the time of sampling, all cohort members were nominally healthy, though unrecorded immune exposures were likely present. Of the approximately 700 cohort members, 250 to 300 had positive CMV serostatus and roughly 350 had negative CMV serostatus, and CMV serostatus was not recorded for the donor. A peripheral blood sample was collected from each donor, and TCR beta sequencing was performed on peripheral blood mononuclear cells. Genomic DNA extraction from the blood cell samples was performed with the Qiagen DNeasy Blood Extraction Kit. From its cysteine to its phenylalanine, the CDR3 spans 14 amino acids. The sequence is cut down to CDR3 DNA, 42 bases in frame from base 1. V is pared back by 0 bases and J by 7 bases, with 12 bases lying between the germline termini. The germline V gene sets CDR1 to LGHNA and CDR2 to YSLEER. The receptor library was made with the immunoSEQ multiplex PCR assay. A mixture of 60 forward primers for TCR Vbeta segments and 13 reverse primers for TCR Jbeta segments was used in the multiplex PCR. A multiplex PCR assay on genomic DNA amplified the CDR3 region of rearranged TCR beta genes. The Illumina HiSeq System was used to sequence the amplified TCR beta libraries as 87-base-pair reads. In the original analysis: Across the 670 or so repertoires, a later analysis counted roughly 84 million unique TCR beta chains, roughly 11 million of which were shared by at least two donors. Raw reads were error-corrected and collapsed into unique sequences by a nearest-neighbor algorithm in which closely related sequences were merged to remove PCR and sequencing errors. Alignment of CDR3 sequences to IMGT reference sequences was used to assign V, D and J gene segments. For a sequence to be retained, at least a six-nucleotide match to both a V gene segment and a J gene segment was required. Rearrangements were classified as productive when the CDR3 lacked stop codons and remained in frame with V and J, and all other rearrangements were classified as non-productive. CDR3 was defined by IMGT convention, running from the second conserved V-encoded cysteine to the conserved J-encoded phenylalanine. Sequences without an unambiguous match to a single V gene segment were excluded from the earlier analysis of several hundred of the donors. An earlier analysis of some 610 of the donors called V segments functional above 56.7% productive rearrangements and segregating when the between-donor standard deviation exceeded 5%. A statistical classification framework was built to diagnose cytomegalovirus status from the catalog of TCR beta chain sequences. In a later analysis, V and J genes were assigned by comparing TCR nucleotide sequences against IMGT/GENE-DB human TR gene sequences. A later analysis assigned CDR3 sequences and most-parsimonious VDJ recombination scenarios with the TCRdist pipeline. A later analysis defined each TCR beta chain by its CDR3 amino acid sequence plus V-gene family, and excluded reads lacking a unique V-gene family. In a later analysis, several hundred highly shared, low-generation-probability nucleotide sequences were removed to address suspected cross-contamination and a sequencing artifact. In a later analysis, a clonal expansion index was calculated for each public chain from normalized within-repertoire ranks of inferred template counts. In a later analysis, generation probabilities were computed with a VDJ recombination model fitted to out-of-frame rearrangements, and the resulting probabilities were checked against IGoR. Hypergeometric tests were used in a later analysis to score TCR-TCR, TCR-HLA and TCR-CMV co-occurrence, with a repertoire-size bias correction applied to the TCR pairs. In a later analysis, false discovery rates were estimated by permuting HLA or CMV assignments 20 times. In a later analysis, co-occurring TCRs were grouped using DBSCAN, with TCRdist sequence similarity added in when clustering inside HLA-allele-positive subsets. Repertoires with fewer than 30,000 or more than 120,000 public chains were left out of co-occurrence clustering, as were four to six repertoires with anomalous nucleotide sharing. TCRdb obtained this table from immuneACCESS and retained in-frame rearrangements with V and J assigned. These tables miss some clones; where compared with another copy, unresolved V genes account for less than half of the shortfall, and the remainder is unexplained. The D gene and trimming were derived from the DNA, and the V and J assignments and clone size from that table. In this sample the table shows approximately 160,000 clones, roughly 80% of which occur a single time. Roughly 2% of the sample is in the top ten clones.

The investigation overall reported the following: A cluster of highly shared sequence variants was judged likely to be a technical artifact of the sequencing pipeline. In both the original and validation cohorts, the classifier was reported to diagnose cytomegalovirus status with high specificity and sensitivity. V-gene and J-gene trimming of TCR beta chains was associated with a missense DCLRE1C variant in a later genetic analysis, and the association was replicated in an independent cohort. Broadly in line with IMGT annotations, most TCR beta V segments showed up in productive rearrangements about 90% or about 30% of the time in an earlier analysis of several hundred of the donors. Linkage disequilibrium might explain the correlated functional status among segregating V segments, but an unknown experimental factor could not be excluded. A later analysis found that HLA-associated TCR beta chains were more clonally expanded and had lower generation probabilities than equally common non-associated chains. In a later analysis, several top co-occurrence clusters were reported to appear linked to parvovirus B19, influenza, CMV and Epstein-Barr virus. The authors suggested that the approach could potentially be extended to other disease states and immunological phenotypes. At a false discovery rate of 0.05, a later analysis linked about 17,000 TCR beta sequences to specific HLA alleles. Because counts were too low, seventeen rarely observed V segments, including chromosome 9 orphons, were excluded from the earlier analysis of 587 of the donors. CMV serostatus was the only immune exposure information available for the cohort. Because the 87-base-pair reads could not distinguish some IMGT-functional V segments, including TRBV6-2 and TRBV6-3, those segments were excluded. A further reported finding was that TCR beta sequences accurately predicted the HLA-A and HLA-B alleles for most subjects in the first cohort. Across donors, most TCR sequences were observed very rarely, whereas some public TCRs were present in many individuals. Sequencing depth was assumed to be roughly uniform across donors in the presence/absence analyses, though that assumption may not hold. HLA typing was unavailable for some donors at each locus, so association tests used only the typed subset. Only TCR beta chains were sequenced in this cohort, and the absence of alpha or paired-chain data limited detectable features. Most CMV-associated TCR beta chains appeared to be HLA-restricted in a later analysis, and the HLA associations seemed to be driven largely by CMV exposure. In vitro tests confirmed that three of the cytomegalovirus-associated TCR beta chains recognize cytomegalovirus antigens. Strong co-occurrence of HLA alleles, especially DR and DQ, made assigning TCR associations to individual alleles difficult. The study listed 150 to 200 TCR beta chains as associated with cytomegalovirus. In a later genetic analysis, fewer N-insertions in productive TCRs were reported among donors in an Asian-associated ancestry cluster than the roughly 700-donor mean. In a later analysis, TCR association rates were found to vary across HLA loci, with the most associated TCRs seen for DRB1 alleles and the fewest for HLA-C alleles.

Turning to this clone: Which antigen it targets is not known. Nothing much larger sits one base from this clone, and base qualities are not available.

Rearrangement joined TRBV4-3 to TRBJ1-2; D gene: possibly TRBD1, on 5 matching bases. This clonotype was obtained from a human donor in good health. The specimen sequenced was PBMCs. The nucleotide sequence is TGCGCCAGCAGCCAAGATTTATTGGGGGGTGGCTACACCTTC. Its translation reads: CASSQDLLGGGYTF.